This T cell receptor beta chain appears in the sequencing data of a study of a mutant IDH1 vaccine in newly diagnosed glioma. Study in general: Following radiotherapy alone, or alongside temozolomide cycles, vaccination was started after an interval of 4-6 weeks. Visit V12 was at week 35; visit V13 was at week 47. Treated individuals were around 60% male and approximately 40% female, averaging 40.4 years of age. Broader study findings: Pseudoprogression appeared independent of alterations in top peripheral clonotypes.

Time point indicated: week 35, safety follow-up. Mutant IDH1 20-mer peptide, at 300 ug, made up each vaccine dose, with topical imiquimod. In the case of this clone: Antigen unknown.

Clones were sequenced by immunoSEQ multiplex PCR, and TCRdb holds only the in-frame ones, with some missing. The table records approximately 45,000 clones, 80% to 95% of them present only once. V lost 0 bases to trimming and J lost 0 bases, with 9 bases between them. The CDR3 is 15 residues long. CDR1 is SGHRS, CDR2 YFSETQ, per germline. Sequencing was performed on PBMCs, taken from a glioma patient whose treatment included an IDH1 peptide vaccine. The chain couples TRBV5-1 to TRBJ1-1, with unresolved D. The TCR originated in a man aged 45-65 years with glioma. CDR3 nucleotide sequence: TGCGCCAGCAGCTTGGGGCAAAGAATGAACACTGAAGCTTTCTTT. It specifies CASSLGQRMNTEAFF.